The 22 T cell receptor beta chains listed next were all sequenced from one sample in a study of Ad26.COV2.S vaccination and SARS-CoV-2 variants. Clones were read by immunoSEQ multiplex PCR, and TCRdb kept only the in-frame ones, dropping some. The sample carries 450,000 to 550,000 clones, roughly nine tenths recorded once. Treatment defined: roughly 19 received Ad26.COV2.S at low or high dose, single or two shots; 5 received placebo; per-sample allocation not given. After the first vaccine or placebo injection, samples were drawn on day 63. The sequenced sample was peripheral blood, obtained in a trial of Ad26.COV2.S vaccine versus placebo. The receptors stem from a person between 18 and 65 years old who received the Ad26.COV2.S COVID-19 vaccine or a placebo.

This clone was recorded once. DNA of the CDR3: TGCGCCAGCAGCCTGGCAGGGGGTGATACCTCACCCCTCCACTTT. It yields the protein CASSLAGGDTSPLHF. The J gene is TRBJ1-6, the V gene TRBV5-1; TRBD1 matches 7 bases. Germline trimming cut 4 bases from V and 10 bases from J; bases unmatched to any gene: 11. The CDR3 has 15 residues. Germline V lookup: CDR1 SGHRS, CDR2 YFSETQ.

The CDR3 DNA reads as TGTGCCAGCACCGGATCAGGGTGGCAGTACTTC. Amino acids: CASTGSGWQYF. The chain combines TRBV6-5 with TRBJ2-7, with TRBD1 as a possible D gene (5 bases). The length of the CDR3 is 11 residues. In germline, CDR1 is MNHEY, CDR2 SVGAGI. V lost 7 bases and J lost 9, with 13 bases in between.

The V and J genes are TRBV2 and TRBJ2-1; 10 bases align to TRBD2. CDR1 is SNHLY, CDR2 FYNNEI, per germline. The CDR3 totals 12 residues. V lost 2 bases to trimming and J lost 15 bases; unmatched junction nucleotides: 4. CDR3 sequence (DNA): TGTGCCAGCAGTGAAATTAGCGGGGGGCGGTTCTTC. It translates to CASSEISGGRFF.

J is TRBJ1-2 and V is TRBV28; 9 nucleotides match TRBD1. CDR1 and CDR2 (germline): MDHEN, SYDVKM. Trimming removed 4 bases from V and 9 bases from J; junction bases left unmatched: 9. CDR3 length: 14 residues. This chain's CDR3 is CASSSLTGGRSYTF. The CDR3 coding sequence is TGTGCCAGCAGTTCCCTTACAGGGGGCCGGAGCTACACCTTC.

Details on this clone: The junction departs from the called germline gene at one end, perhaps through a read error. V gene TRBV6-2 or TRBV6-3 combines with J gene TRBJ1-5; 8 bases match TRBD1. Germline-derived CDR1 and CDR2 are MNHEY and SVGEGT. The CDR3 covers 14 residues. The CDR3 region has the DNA TGTGTCAGCAGTTTTACGGCAGGGGGCCAGCCCCAGCATTTT. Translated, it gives CVSSFTAGGQPQHF.

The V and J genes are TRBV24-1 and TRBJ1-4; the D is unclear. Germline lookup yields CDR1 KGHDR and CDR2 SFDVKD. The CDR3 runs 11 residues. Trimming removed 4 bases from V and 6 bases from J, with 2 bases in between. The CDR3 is CATSDHEKLFF. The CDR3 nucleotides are TGTGCCACCAGTGACCATGAAAAACTGTTTTTT.

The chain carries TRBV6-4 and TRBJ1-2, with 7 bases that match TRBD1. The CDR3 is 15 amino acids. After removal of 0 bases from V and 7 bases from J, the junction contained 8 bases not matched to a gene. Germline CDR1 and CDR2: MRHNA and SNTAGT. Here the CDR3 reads CASSDSATGRSGYTF. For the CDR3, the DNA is TGTGCCAGCAGTGACTCGGCGACAGGGAGGAGTGGCTACACCTTC.

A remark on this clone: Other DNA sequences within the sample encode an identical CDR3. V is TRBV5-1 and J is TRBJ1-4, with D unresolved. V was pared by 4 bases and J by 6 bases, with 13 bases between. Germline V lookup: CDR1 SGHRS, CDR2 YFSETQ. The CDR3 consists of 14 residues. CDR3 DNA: TGCGCCAGCAGCCTCCGTCCCGGCGATGAAAAACTGTTTTTT. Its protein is CASSLRPGDEKLFF.

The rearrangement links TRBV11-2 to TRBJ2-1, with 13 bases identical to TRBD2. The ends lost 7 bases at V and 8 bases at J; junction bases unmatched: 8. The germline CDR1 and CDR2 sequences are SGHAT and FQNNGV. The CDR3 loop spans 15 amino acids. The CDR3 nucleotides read TGTGCCAGCAAAGCCACTAGCGGGAGGGACTATGAGCAGTTCTTC. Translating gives CASKATSGRDYEQFF.

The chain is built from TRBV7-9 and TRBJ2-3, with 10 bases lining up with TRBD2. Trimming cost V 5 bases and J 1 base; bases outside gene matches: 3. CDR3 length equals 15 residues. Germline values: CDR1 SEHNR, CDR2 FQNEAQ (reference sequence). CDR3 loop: CASSIGTSGTDTQYF. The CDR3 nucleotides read TGTGCCAGCAGCATAGGGACTAGCGGCACAGATACGCAGTATTTT. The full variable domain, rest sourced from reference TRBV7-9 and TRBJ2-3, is DTGVSQNPRHKITKRGQNVTFRCDPISEHNRLYWYRQTLGQGPEFLTYFQNEAQLEKSRLLSDRFSAERPKGSFSTLEIQRTEQGDSAMYLCASSIGTSGTDTQYFGPGTRLTVL.

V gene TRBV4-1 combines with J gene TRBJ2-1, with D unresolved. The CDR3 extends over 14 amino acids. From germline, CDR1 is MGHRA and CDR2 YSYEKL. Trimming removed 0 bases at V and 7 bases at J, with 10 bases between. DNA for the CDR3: TGCGCCAGCAGCCAAGATTGGGTGGGGAATGAGCAGTTCTTC. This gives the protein CASSQDWVGNEQFF.

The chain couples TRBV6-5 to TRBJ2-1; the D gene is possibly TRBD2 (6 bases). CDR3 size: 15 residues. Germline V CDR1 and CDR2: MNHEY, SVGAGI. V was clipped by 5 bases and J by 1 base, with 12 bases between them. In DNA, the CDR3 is TGTGCCAGCAGTACCGCTAGCGAATCCTACAATGAGCAGTTCTTC. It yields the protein CASSTASESYNEQFF.

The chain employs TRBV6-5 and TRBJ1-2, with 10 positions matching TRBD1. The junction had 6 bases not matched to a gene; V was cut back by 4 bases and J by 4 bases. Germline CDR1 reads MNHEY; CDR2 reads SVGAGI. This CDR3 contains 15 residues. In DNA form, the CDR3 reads TGTGCCAGCAGTTTCCCCGGGACAGGGGTCTATGGCTACACCTTC. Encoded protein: CASSFPGTGVYGYTF.

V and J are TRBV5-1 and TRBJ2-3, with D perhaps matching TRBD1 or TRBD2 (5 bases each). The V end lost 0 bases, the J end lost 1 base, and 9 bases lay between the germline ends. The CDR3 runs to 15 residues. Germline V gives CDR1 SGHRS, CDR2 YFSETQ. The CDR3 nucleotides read TGCGCCAGCAGCTTGGCGACAGCGGGCACAGATACGCAGTATTTT. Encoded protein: CASSLATAGTDTQYF.

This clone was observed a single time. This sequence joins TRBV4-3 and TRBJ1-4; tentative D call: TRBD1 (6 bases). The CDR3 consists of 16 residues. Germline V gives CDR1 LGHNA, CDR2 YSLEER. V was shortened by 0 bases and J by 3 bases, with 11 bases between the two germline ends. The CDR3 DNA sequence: TGCGCCAGCAGCCAAGACTGGAGGGGGTCTAATGAAAAACTGTTTTTT. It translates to CASSQDWRGSNEKLFF.

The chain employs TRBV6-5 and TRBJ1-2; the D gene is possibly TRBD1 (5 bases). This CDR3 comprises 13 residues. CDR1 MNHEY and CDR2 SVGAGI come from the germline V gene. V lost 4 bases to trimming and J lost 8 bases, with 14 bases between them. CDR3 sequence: CASSWDLRDGYTF. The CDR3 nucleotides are TGTGCCAGCAGTTGGGACTTACGGGACGGCTACACCTTC.

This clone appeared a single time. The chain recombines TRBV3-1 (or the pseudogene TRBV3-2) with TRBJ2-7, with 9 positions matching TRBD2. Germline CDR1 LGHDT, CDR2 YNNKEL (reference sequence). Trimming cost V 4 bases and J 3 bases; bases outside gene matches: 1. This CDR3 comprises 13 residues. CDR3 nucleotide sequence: TGTGCCAGCAGCCTTAGCGGGGGCTACGAGCAGTACTTC. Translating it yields CASSLSGGYEQYF.

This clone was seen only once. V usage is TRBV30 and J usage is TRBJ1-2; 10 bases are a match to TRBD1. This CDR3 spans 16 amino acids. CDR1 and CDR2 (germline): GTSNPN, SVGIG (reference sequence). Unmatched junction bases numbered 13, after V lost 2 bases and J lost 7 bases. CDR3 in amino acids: CAWSLTPGQGKGGYTF. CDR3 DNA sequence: TGTGCCTGGAGTCTCACTCCGGGACAGGGGAAGGGTGGCTACACCTTC.

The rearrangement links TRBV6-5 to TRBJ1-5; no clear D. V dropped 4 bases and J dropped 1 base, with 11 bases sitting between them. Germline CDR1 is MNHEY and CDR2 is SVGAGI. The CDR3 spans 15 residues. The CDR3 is CASSLQSGSNQPQHF. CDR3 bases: TGTGCCAGCAGTTTACAATCGGGAAGCAATCAGCCCCAGCATTTT.

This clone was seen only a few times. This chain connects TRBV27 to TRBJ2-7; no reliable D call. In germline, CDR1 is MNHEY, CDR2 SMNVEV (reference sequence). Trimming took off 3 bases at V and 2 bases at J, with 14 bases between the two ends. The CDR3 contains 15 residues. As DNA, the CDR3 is TGTGCCAGCAGTTTTCTAGGTGACTCGACCTACGAGCAGTACTTC. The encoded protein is CASSFLGDSTYEQYF.

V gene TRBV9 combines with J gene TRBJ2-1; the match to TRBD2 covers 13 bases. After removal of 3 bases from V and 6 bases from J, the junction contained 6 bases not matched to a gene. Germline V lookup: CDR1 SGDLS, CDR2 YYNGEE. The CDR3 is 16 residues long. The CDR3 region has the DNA TGTGCCAGCAGCGCTTCCGGGACTAGCGGGGTCAATGAGCAGTTCTTC. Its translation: CASSASGTSGVNEQFF.

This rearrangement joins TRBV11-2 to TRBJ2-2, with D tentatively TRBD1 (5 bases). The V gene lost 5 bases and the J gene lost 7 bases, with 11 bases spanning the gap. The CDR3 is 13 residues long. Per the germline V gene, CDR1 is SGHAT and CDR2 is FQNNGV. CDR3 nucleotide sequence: TGTGCCAGCAGCCTCGTAGGGGTCGGGGAGCTGTTTTTT. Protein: CASSLVGVGELFF.